This is a list of T cell receptor beta chains from one sample in a study of identical twins. TCRdb re-called the 5' RACE reads through MiXCR, storing one row per CDR3 protein. In the table there are some 570,000 distinct CDR3 sequences, about a fifth of which are singletons. These records were also assigned to another study, of yellow fever vaccine responses in identical twins.

The specimen sequenced was CD4+ T cells sorted from blood. The receptors come from a woman between 18 and 30 years old in good health. The CDR3 runs from the conserved cysteine through the conserved F or W. Each record gives: J gene, D gene, V gene, clone size, CDR3 protein, CDR3 DNA. D genes are given only for firm matches. Expanded clones are given a class, and other clones once, few, many or no size at all.

TRBJ2-1,TRBD2,TRBV20-1,-,CSAREKASGISGEQFF,TGCAGTGCTAGAGAGAAGGCTAGCGGGATCTCTGGTGAGCAGTTCTTC
TRBJ1-4,-,TRBV28,-,CASSLPGEDEKLFF,TGTGCCAGCAGTTTACCAGGGGAGGATGAAAAACTGTTTTTT
TRBJ2-7,TRBD1,TRBV12-3/TRBV12-4,many,CASRRGGQGSYEQYF,TGTGCCAGTCGCCGAGGTGGACAGGGCTCCTACGAGCAGTACTTC
TRBJ1-1,-,TRBV18,few,CASSPQGWSEAFF,TGTGCCAGCTCACCACAGGGTTGGTCTGAAGCTTTCTTT
TRBJ2-6,-,TRBV12-3/TRBV12-4,-,CASSLSPGPGANVLTF,TGTGCCAGCAGTTTAAGTCCAGGGCCTGGGGCCAACGTCCTGACTTTC
TRBJ2-5,TRBD2,TRBV9,-,CASSAGTTQETQYF,TGTGCCAGCAGCGCCGGGACTACCCAAGAGACCCAGTACTTC
TRBJ1-1,-,TRBV5-1,-,CASSLVNREKNTEAFF,TGCGCCAGCAGCTTGGTTAATAGGGAAAAGAACACTGAAGCTTTCTTT
TRBJ2-3,TRBD2,TRBV20-1,-,CSARLGAGGLGDTQYF,TGCAGTGCTAGATTGGGAGCGGGGGGGCTGGGAGATACGCAGTATTTT
TRBJ2-1,TRBD2,TRBV4-2,-,CASSREGFAGGSLGSYNEQFF,TGTGCCAGCAGCCGCGAGGGCTTCGCGGGAGGTTCGTTGGGCTCCTACAATGAGCAGTTCTTC
TRBJ1-3,-,TRBV20-1,few,CSASTLTVATSGNTIYF,TGCAGTGCTAGTACCCTAACCGTGGCTACCTCCGGAAACACCATATATTTT
TRBJ2-3,-,TRBV10-3,few,CAISESRDTQYF,TGTGCCATCAGTGAGTCTCGGGATACGCAGTATTTT
TRBJ2-2,-,TRBV12-3/TRBV12-4,-,CASSFPARGELFF,TGTGCCAGCAGTTTCCCGGCCCGGGGGGAGCTGTTTTTT